These 11 T cell receptor beta chains share one sample of origin, sequenced in a study of T cells after yellow fever vaccination. A single record per CDR3 protein comes from TCRdb applying MiXCR to the 5' RACE reads. The table includes hundreds of thousands of distinct CDR3 sequences, under 25% detected once. Sequences were derived from PBMCs, sampled 15 days after the yellow fever booster vaccination. The source of these receptors is a man aged 25 to 45 who received the YFV17D yellow fever vaccine.

In this sample, this clonotype turned up a few times. J is TRBJ1-5 and V is TRBV28, with 7 bases identical to TRBD1. V trimming: 2 bases; J trimming: 8 bases; junction bases outside the gene matches: 9. The CDR3 contains 15 residues. Germline V lookup: CDR1 MDHEN, CDR2 SYDVKM. The CDR3 sequence: CASSLLLGGPKPQHF. CDR3 DNA sequence: TGTGCCAGCAGTTTACTTCTAGGGGGCCCTAAGCCCCAGCATTTT.

This clonotype turned up a few times. The V gene is TRBV9, the J gene TRBJ2-7, with 9 bases matching TRBD1. The germline gives CDR1 SGDLS, CDR2 YYNGEE. The CDR3 length is 16 residues. The V and J ends lost 0 bases and 5 bases, in that order; junction bases with no gene match: 9. CDR3 nucleotide sequence: TGTGCCAGCAGCGTAGGAGGAGACAGGGGGGGGAACGAGCAGTACTTC. Residues: CASSVGGDRGGNEQYF.

CDR3 bases: TGTGCCAGCAGCATTTGGACAGTGCGCACAGATACGCAGTATTTT. Its protein product is CASSIWTVRTDTQYF. V and J are TRBV7-2 and TRBJ2-3; D is perhaps TRBD1 (6 bases). This CDR3 spans 15 amino acids. Trimming took 5 bases from V and 1 from J, leaving 13 bases between them. CDR1 is SGHTA, CDR2 FQGNSA, per germline.

This clonotype was counted between two and nine times. This chain connects TRBV3-1 to TRBJ2-7; D not resolved. The V gene lost 1 base and the J gene lost 3 bases, with 7 bases spanning the gap. This CDR3 comprises 13 residues. CDR1 LGHDT and CDR2 YNNKEL come from the germline V gene (reference sequence). The CDR3 region is CASSQGVNYEQYF. The CDR3 region has the DNA TGTGCCAGCAGCCAAGGGGTAAACTACGAGCAGTACTTC.

This clonotype was seen ten or more times. This sequence joins TRBV5-1 and TRBJ1-2; the D gene is possibly TRBD1 (5 bases). Trimming cost V 5 bases and J 4 bases, with 18 bases left between them. The length of the CDR3 is 15 residues. Per the germline V gene, CDR1 is SGHRS and CDR2 is YFSETQ. The CDR3 DNA reads TGCGCCAGCAGTCCTGGCGAGGGGACGGCCTATGGCTACACCTTC. Translating gives CASSPGEGTAYGYTF.

The V call is TRBV9, the J call TRBJ2-7; D is undetermined. Between the trimmed V and J ends, which lost 0 bases and 5 bases, there was a span of 15 bases. The CDR3 is 15 residues long. From germline, CDR1 is SGDLS and CDR2 YYNGEE. The CDR3 DNA sequence: TGTGCCAGCAGCGTAGACAGTCATAGAATAAACGAGCAGTACTTC. Protein product: CASSVDSHRINEQYF.

In this sample, this clonotype turned up a few times. V is TRBV5-1 and J is TRBJ2-7; 9 bases agree with TRBD1. V gave up 3 bases and J gave up 4 bases; unmatched junction bases: 11. Germline CDR1 SGHRS, CDR2 YFSETQ. The CDR3 is made up of 16 amino acids. CDR3 sequence (DNA): TGCGCCAGCAGCTCAAACCTCGGGACAGGGACTTACGAGCAGTACTTC. Its translation is CASSSNLGTGTYEQYF.

The CDR3, as DNA: TGTGCCAGCAGCTTACGGGCTCGGTACGAGCAGTACTTC. Amino acids: CASSLRARYEQYF. The chain recombines TRBV7-2 with TRBJ2-7; D is undetermined. Deletions cut 2 bases from V and 4 bases from J, with 9 bases between. The CDR3 spans 13 residues. CDR1 is SGHTA, CDR2 FQGNSA, per germline.

The V gene is TRBV5-6, the J gene TRBJ2-1, with 14 bases lining up with TRBD2. CDR1 is SGHDT, CDR2 YYEEEE, per germline. CDR3 length: 13 residues. V shed 5 bases, J shed 15 bases, and the junction held 7 bases outside the gene matches. The CDR3 DNA sequence: TGTGCCAGCAGGCCGGGACTAGCGGGAGTACCGTTCTTC. Its translation is CASRPGLAGVPFF.

The chain has TRBV29-1 and TRBJ2-5, with D maybe TRBD2 (5 bases). Looked up from germline, CDR1 is SQVTM and CDR2 is ANQGSEA. V lost 3 bases and J lost 5, with 10 bases in between. This CDR3 has 12 residues. CDR3 nucleotide sequence: TGCAGCGTTGATCGGGGTAGCGAGACCCAGTACTTC. It is translated as CSVDRGSETQYF.

This clonotype has just a few counts. J is TRBJ2-7 and V is TRBV20-1; either TRBD1 or TRBD2 may fit D (6 bases each). This CDR3 contains 14 residues. The V and J ends lost 3 bases and 0 bases respectively, with 12 bases between them. The germline gives CDR1 DFQATT, CDR2 SNEGSKA (reference sequence). The CDR3 region is CSARRDTSSYEQYF. In DNA form, the CDR3 reads TGCAGTGCTAGGCGGGACACGAGCTCCTACGAGCAGTACTTC.